The clone carrying this TCR beta chain was seen just once. The data were taken from a study of cytomegalovirus exposure and HLA in healthy donors. Study at large: Among a few hundred genotyped donors, around 80% fell in the Caucasian-associated ancestry cluster.

The CDR3 runs 13 residues. V was trimmed by 2 bases and J by 9 bases, leaving 11 bases between them. Germline values: CDR1 SGHTA, CDR2 FQGTGA. PCR employed 60 Vbeta and 13 Jbeta primers. Here immunoSEQ multiplex PCR was the method, and the copy in TCRdb shows in-frame clones only, minus some. This table has 150,000 to 200,000 clones, 65% to 85% appearing once. Sequenced: PBMCs. This rearrangement joins TRBV7-3 to TRBJ2-1; D is perhaps TRBD2 (6 bases). The clonotype was recovered from a woman aged 50 to 60 in good health and CMV-seropositive. As DNA, the CDR3 is TGTGCCAGCAGCTTAGGCGCGGAGGGTGAGCAGTTCTTC. Protein: CASSLGAEGEQFF. The whole variable domain, remainder taken from reference TRBV7-3 and TRBJ2-1, is GAGVSQTPSNKVTEKGKYVELRCDPISGHTALYWYRQSLGQGPEFLIYFQGTGAADDSGLPNDRFFAVRPEGSVSTLKIQRTERGDSAVYLCASSLGAEGEQFFGPGTRLTVL.